This T cell receptor beta chain was profiled in a study of CD8+ T cells in alopecia areata. Study outcomes and limitations: How baseline CD8+ expansion relates to response remains uncertain (there was one nonresponder). During tofacitinib treatment, many expanded lesional clones remained in scalp and blood. Both scalp clonality and the expanded CD8+ clones among the top 100 showed a significant decrease with tofacitinib.

V was clipped by 4 bases and J by 0 bases; unmatched bases: 7. Germline-derived CDR1 and CDR2 are LGHNA and YSLEER. CDR3 length: 18 residues. Noted treatment: oral pan-JAK inhibitor, 5-10 mg twice daily. Both peripheral blood and punch biopsies of lesional scalp skin were obtained from patients who had alopecia areata. Concerning this clone: Its antigen is not identified.

Extracted RNA was reverse transcribed, and the resulting cDNA served as sequencing template. Clones were read by immunoSEQ multiplex PCR, and TCRdb kept only the in-frame ones, dropping some. The repertoire holds roughly 140,000 clones, with roughly four fifths as singletons. The TCR was taken from a human donor with alopecia areata. The starting material was CD8+ T cells sorted from blood, obtained at week 4, from a patient treated with tofacitinib. The chain couples TRBV4-3 to TRBJ2-6; 9 nucleotides line up with TRBD2. The DNA for the CDR3 is TGCGCCAGCAGCCCTAGCGGGGACACCAGCTCTGGGGCCAACGTCCTGACTTTC. Residues: CASSPSGDTSSGANVLTF.